This is a list of T cell receptor beta chains from one sample in a study of control samples from healthy donors and cancer patients. The table came from immunoSEQ multiplex PCR; TCRdb's copy has only in-frame clones and leaves some out. The sample contains about 120,000 clones, about 93% of which appear only once. The sequencing sample was made of blood. The receptors originated from a man aged 30-40 years in good health. Both conserved end residues are part of each CDR3. D genes are given only for firm matches. Only some rows state a clone size, as once, few, many or a class for expanded clones.

v_gene	d_gene	j_gene	abundance	CDR3aa	CDR3nt
TRBV25-1	NA	TRBJ1-2	NA	CASSARGGPHGYTF	TGTGCCAGCAGTGCTCGGGGGGGTCCCCATGGCTACACCTTC
TRBV27	NA	TRBJ1-4	NA	CASSLSNQGNEKLFF	TGTGCCAGCAGTTTATCTAACCAGGGGAACGAAAAACTGTTTTTT
TRBV5-6	NA	TRBJ1-1	NA	CASSDTRAWYTEAFF	TGTGCCAGCAGCGACACAAGGGCATGGTACACTGAAGCTTTCTTT
TRBV19	NA	TRBJ1-1	NA	CASAGQGRTEAFF	TGTGCCAGCGCTGGGCAGGGACGAACTGAAGCTTTCTTT
TRBV27	NA	TRBJ2-3	NA	CASSLDVGAVPDTQYF	TGTGCCAGCAGTTTAGACGTGGGGGCCGTCCCAGATACGCAGTATTTT
TRBV7-8	TRBD1	TRBJ2-5	NA	CASGVTGSGETQYF	TGTGCCAGCGGGGTGACAGGGTCTGGAGAGACCCAGTACTTC
TRBV10-1	NA	TRBJ2-3	NA	CASSEGGVSADTQYF	TGCGCCAGCAGTGAGGGGGGTGTTAGTGCAGATACGCAGTATTTT
TRBV6-5	TRBD1	TRBJ2-2	NA	CASLGQGADGELFF	TGTGCCAGCCTGGGGCAGGGGGCGGACGGGGAGCTGTTTTTT
TRBV3-1/TRBV3-2	NA	TRBJ2-7	NA	CARTGCFDYEQYF	TGTGCGAGAACGGGATGTTTCGACTACGAGCAGTACTTC
TRBV21-1	NA	TRBJ1-5	NA	CASSKFRTSSNQPQHF	TGTGCCAGCAGCAAATTCAGGACATCGAGCAATCAGCCCCAGCATTTT
TRBV9	TRBD1	TRBJ1-4	NA	CASSPRTGLSEKLFF	TGTGCCAGCAGCCCGCGGACAGGGTTGAGTGAAAAACTGTTTTTT
TRBV6-2/TRBV6-3	NA	TRBJ1-4	NA	CASSQGGPGEKLFF	TGTGCCAGCAGTCAAGGGGGGCCAGGAGAAAAACTGTTTTTT
TRBV5-1	TRBD1	TRBJ2-5	NA	CASSFDRAQETQYF	TGCGCCAGCAGCTTCGACAGGGCTCAAGAGACCCAGTACTTC
TRBV6-5	NA	TRBJ1-2	NA	CASSYAGRNYGYTF	TGTGCCAGCAGTTACGCGGGGAGGAACTATGGCTACACCTTC
TRBV7-9	NA	TRBJ2-5	NA	CASSLVTGQETQYF	TGTGCCAGCAGCTTAGTCACGGGCCAAGAGACCCAGTACTTC
TRBV6-5	NA	TRBJ2-5	NA	CATKPGEETQYF	TGTGCCACTAAGCCGGGAGAAGAGACCCAGTACTTC
TRBV9	TRBD1	TRBJ1-2	NA	CASSPMDRGYGYTF	TGTGCCAGCAGCCCCATGGACAGGGGCTATGGCTACACCTTC
TRBV6-5	NA	TRBJ2-7	NA	CASGQFGPGAYEQYF	TGTGCCAGCGGGCAGTTTGGTCCAGGCGCCTACGAGCAGTACTTC
TRBV6-6	TRBD1	TRBJ2-6	NA	CASSPRDRGPSTGANVLTF	TGTGCCAGCAGTCCCCGGGACAGGGGGCCGTCTACTGGGGCCAACGTCCTGACTTTC
TRBV6-6	NA	TRBJ2-1	NA	CASNLGGSSYNEQFF	TGTGCCAGCAACTTGGGGGGTAGCTCCTACAATGAGCAGTTCTTC
TRBV28	NA	TRBJ2-2	NA	CASSLGGVGTGELFF	TGTGCCAGCAGTTTAGGGGGAGTTGGCACCGGGGAGCTGTTTTTT
TRBV10-3	NA	TRBJ1-1	once	CAISESNGPEAFF	TGTGCCATCAGTGAGTCAAACGGCCCTGAAGCTTTCTTT
TRBV30	NA	TRBJ1-2	NA	CAWSVTNYGYTF	TGTGCCTGGAGCGTAACTAACTATGGCTACACCTTC